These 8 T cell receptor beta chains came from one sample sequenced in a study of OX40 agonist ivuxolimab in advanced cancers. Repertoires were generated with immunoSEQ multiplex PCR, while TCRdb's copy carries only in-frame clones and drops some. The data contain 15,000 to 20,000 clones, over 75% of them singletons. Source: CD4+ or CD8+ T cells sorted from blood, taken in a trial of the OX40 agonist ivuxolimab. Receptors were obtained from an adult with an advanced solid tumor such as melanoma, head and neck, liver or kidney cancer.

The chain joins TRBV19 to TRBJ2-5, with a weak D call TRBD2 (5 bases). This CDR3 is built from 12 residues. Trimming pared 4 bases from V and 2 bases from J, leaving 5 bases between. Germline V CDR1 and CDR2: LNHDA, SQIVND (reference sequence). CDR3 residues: CASSREQETQYF. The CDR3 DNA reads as TGTGCCAGTAGTAGGGAGCAAGAGACCCAGTACTTC. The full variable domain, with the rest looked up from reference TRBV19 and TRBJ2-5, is DGGITQSPKYLFRKEGQNVTLSCEQNLNHDAMYWYRQDPGQGLRLIYYSQIVNDFQKGDIAEGYSVSREKKESFPLTVTSAQKNPTAFYLCASSREQETQYFGPGTRLLVL.

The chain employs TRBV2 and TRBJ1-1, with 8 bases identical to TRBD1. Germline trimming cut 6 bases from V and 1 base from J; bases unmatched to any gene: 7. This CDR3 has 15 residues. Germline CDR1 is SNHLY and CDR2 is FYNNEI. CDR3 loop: CASRDLQGGNTEAFF. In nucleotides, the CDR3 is TGTGCCAGCAGGGATTTACAGGGGGGGAACACTGAAGCTTTCTTT.

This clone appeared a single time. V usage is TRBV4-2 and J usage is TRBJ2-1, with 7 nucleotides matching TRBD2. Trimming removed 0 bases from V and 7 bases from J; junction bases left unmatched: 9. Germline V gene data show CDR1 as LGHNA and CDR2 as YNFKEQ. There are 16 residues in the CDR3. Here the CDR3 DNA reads TGTGCCAGCAGCCAAGATCCGGGCGGGAGCCCTAATGAGCAGTTCTTC. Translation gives CASSQDPGGSPNEQFF.

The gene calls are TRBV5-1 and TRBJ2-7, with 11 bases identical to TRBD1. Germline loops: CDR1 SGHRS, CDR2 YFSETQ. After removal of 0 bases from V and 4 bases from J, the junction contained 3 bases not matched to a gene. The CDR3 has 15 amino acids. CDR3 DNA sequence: TGCGCCAGCAGCTTGGGGACAGGGGGCAAATACGAGCAGTACTTC. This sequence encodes CASSLGTGGKYEQYF. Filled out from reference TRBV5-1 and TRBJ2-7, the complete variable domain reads KAGVTQTPRYLIKTRGQQVTLSCSPISGHRSVSWYQQTPGQGLQFLFEYFSETQRNKGNFPGRFSGRQFSNSRSEMNVSTLELGDSALYLCASSLGTGGKYEQYFGPGTRLTVT.

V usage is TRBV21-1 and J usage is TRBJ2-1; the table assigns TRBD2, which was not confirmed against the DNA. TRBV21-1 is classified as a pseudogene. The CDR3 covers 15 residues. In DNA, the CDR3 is TGTGCCAGCAGCAAAGCGGGACTAGCTGGAAATGAGCAGTTCTTC. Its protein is CASSKAGLAGNEQFF.

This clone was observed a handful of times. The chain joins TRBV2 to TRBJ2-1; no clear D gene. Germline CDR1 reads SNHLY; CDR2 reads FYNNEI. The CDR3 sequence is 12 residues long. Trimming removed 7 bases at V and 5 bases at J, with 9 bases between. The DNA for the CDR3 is TGTGCCAGCACGTGGAAGAACAATGAGCAGTTCTTC. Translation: CASTWKNNEQFF.

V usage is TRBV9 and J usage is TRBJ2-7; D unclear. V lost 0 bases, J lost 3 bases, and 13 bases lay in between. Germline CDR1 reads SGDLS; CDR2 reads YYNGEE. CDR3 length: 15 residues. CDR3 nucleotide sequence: TGTGCCAGCAGCGTAGTTTGGCTATCGGGCTACGAGCAGTACTTC. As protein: CASSVVWLSGYEQYF.

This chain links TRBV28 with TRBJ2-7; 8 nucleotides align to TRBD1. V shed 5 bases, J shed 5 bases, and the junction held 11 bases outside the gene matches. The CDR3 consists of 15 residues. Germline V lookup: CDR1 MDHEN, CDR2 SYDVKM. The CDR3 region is CASSSLMTGDHEQYF. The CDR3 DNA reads TGTGCCAGCAGTAGCCTCATGACAGGGGACCACGAGCAGTACTTC.